These 16 T cell receptor beta chains were all obtained from the same sample, sequenced in a study of blood T cell repertoires in COVID-19. The protocol was immunoSEQ multiplex PCR, while the TCRdb copy is restricted to in-frame clones and leaves out a portion. The sample has roughly 320,000 clones, around 84% seen once. The sample comprised peripheral blood. The origin of the receptors is a man aged 70 or older with acute or convalescent COVID-19.

This chain connects TRBV7-2 to TRBJ2-5, with TRBD1 matching 7 bases. Germline V lookup: CDR1 SGHTA, CDR2 FQGNSA. This CDR3 is 17 amino acids long. Trimming at V came to 5 bases and at J to 2 bases, leaving 14 bases not matched to a gene. CDR3 sequence (DNA): TGTGCCAGCAGCCGCCCACCACACGACAGGGTGCAAGAGACCCAGTACTTC. Its protein is CASSRPPHDRVQETQYF.

The genes are TRBV18 and TRBJ2-7, with TRBD1 matching 9 bases. Germline V gene lookup returns CDR1 KGHSH and CDR2 LQKENI. Trimming removed 6 bases from V and 7 bases from J; junction bases left unmatched: 10. The CDR3 loop spans 14 amino acids. CDR3 sequence: CASSGRTGAGEQYF. DNA of the CDR3: TGTGCCAGCTCGGGAAGGACAGGGGCGGGGGAGCAGTACTTC.

The chain recombines TRBV6-2 or TRBV6-3 with TRBJ2-2; 10 bases align to TRBD2. J was trimmed by 3 bases and V by 2 bases; bases with no gene match: 6. Germline V CDR1 and CDR2: MNHEY, SVGEGT. This CDR3 region has 17 residues. CDR3 amino acids: CASSYRRTSGYTGELFF. The DNA of the CDR3 is TGTGCCAGCAGTTACCGCCGGACTAGCGGATACACCGGGGAGCTGTTTTTT.

The gene calls are TRBV25-1 and TRBJ2-5; TRBD2 aligns across 10 bases. Germline V gives CDR1 MGHDK, CDR2 SYGVNS. The CDR3 is made up of 16 amino acids. V shed 4 bases, J shed 4 bases, and the junction held 9 bases outside the gene matches. CDR3 bases: TGTGCCAGCAGTGCACGAAGCGGGAGGGAGTTAGAGACCCAGTACTTC. Translating it yields CASSARSGRELETQYF.

Worth noting for this clone: Other nucleotide sequences in the sample specify the same CDR3. The chain joins TRBV2 to TRBJ1-1; 7 bases fit TRBD1. There are 13 residues in the CDR3. CDR1 and CDR2 from the germline V gene are SNHLY and FYNNEI. Unmatched junction bases numbered 3, after V lost 6 bases and J lost 2 bases. The DNA of the CDR3 is TGTGCCAGCAGGACAGGGACTAACACTGAAGCTTTCTTT. Translating gives CASRTGTNTEAFF.

The V and J genes are TRBV11-3 and TRBJ1-6; D unresolved. In germline, CDR1 is SGHNT, CDR2 YENEEA. This CDR3 is built from 13 residues. The germline V and J ends were trimmed by 0 bases and 9 bases, with 6 bases remaining between them. This CDR3 reads CASSLDGVSPLHF. The DNA of the CDR3 is TGTGCCAGCAGCTTAGACGGGGTTTCACCCCTCCACTTT.

The chain links TRBV7-3 to TRBJ2-4; 7 bases are a match to TRBD2. This CDR3 spans 19 amino acids. Germline V CDR1 and CDR2: SGHTA, FQGTGA. Trimming cost V 0 bases and J 4 bases; bases outside gene matches: 15. CDR3 loop: CASSLTFAGTTNAKNIQYF. In DNA, the CDR3 is TGTGCCAGCAGCTTAACCTTCGCCGGGACTACAAACGCTAAAAACATTCAGTACTTC.

This chain joins TRBV28 and TRBJ1-1; 8 nucleotides agree with TRBD1. With V trimmed by 6 bases and J by 3 bases, 9 bases remained unmatched. This CDR3 is built from 15 residues. The germline V gene has CDR1 MDHEN and CDR2 SYDVKM. In DNA form, the CDR3 reads TGTGCCAGCAGATTTGGGACAGGATACCACACTGAAGCTTTCTTT. As protein: CASRFGTGYHTEAFF.

V is TRBV28 and J is TRBJ2-2; TRBD1 matches at 10 bases. Losses at the gene ends were 0 bases for V and 4 bases for J; bases not matched to a gene: 2. The CDR3 spans 16 residues. Germline V gene data show CDR1 as MDHEN and CDR2 as SYDVKM. The CDR3 reads CASSLWDRGVTGELFF. Written as DNA, the CDR3 is TGTGCCAGCAGTTTATGGGACAGGGGGGTCACCGGGGAGCTGTTTTTT.

As regards this clone: This sample also contains other DNA sequences that code for the same CDR3. V gene TRBV5-4 combines with J gene TRBJ1-6; TRBD1 aligns across 9 bases. V shed 3 bases and J 7 bases; nucleotides not matched to a gene: 2. Germline V gene lookup returns CDR1 SGHNT and CDR2 YYREEE (reference sequence). The CDR3 is 14 residues long. CDR3 nucleotide sequence: TGTGCCAGCAGCTGGGACAGGGACAATTCACCCCTCCACTTT. Residues: CASSWDRDNSPLHF.

The chain joins TRBV28 to TRBJ2-1, with 11 positions matching TRBD1. This CDR3 spans 12 amino acids. CDR1 and CDR2 from the germline V gene are MDHEN and SYDVKM. Trimming at V came to 6 bases and at J to 13 bases, leaving 5 bases not matched to a gene. The CDR3 nucleotides are TGTGCCAGCAGGGGGACAGGGGGACATCAGTTCTTC. Translating it yields CASRGTGGHQFF.

This chain uses TRBV12-2 with TRBJ2-1; the table names TRBD2, a call not compared with the DNA. TRBV12-2 is assigned pseudogene status. The CDR3 has 16 residues. The CDR3 DNA is TGTGCAAGTCTTTTGTCTAGCGGGGGATTGTACAATGAGCAGTTCTTC. Protein product: CASLLSSGGLYNEQFF.

The chain links TRBV10-3 to TRBJ2-3; D possibly corresponds to TRBD2 (5 bases). CDR1 is ENHRY and CDR2 is SYGVKD in the germline V gene. Trimming pared 10 bases from V and 3 bases from J, leaving 23 bases between. CDR3 length: 16 amino acids. Written as DNA, the CDR3 is TGTGCCACCAACCCAAAGGGCCTACTAGGAACAGATACGCAGTATTTT. Amino acid sequence: CATNPKGLLGTDTQYF.

About this clone: Additional DNA sequences in this sample encode the identical CDR3. The rearrangement uses TRBV5-4 and TRBJ2-1, with D possibly being TRBD2 (5 bases). The V gene lost 0 bases and the J gene lost 10 bases, with 5 bases spanning the gap. Germline CDR1 reads SGHNT; CDR2 reads YYREEE (reference sequence). The CDR3 runs 11 residues. CDR3 in amino acids: CASSLEREQFF. As DNA, the CDR3 is TGTGCCAGCAGCTTGGAGCGGGAGCAGTTCTTC.

The chain is built from TRBV9 and TRBJ2-5; 7 bases match TRBD1. Germline V gene data show CDR1 as SGDLS and CDR2 as YYNGEE. Trimming at V came to 3 bases and at J to 2 bases, leaving 4 bases not matched to a gene. This CDR3 comprises 14 residues. The CDR3: CASSATGEQETQYF. In DNA form, the CDR3 reads TGTGCCAGCAGCGCAACAGGGGAACAAGAGACCCAGTACTTC.

The chain joins TRBV4-2 to TRBJ2-5, with 11 bases lining up with TRBD1. This CDR3 is built from 15 residues. The ends lost 6 bases at V and 1 base at J; junction bases unmatched: 4. CDR1 and CDR2 (germline): LGHNA, YNFKEQ. CDR3 nucleotides: TGTGCCAGCAGTTCGGGGACAGGGGGCCAAGAGACCCAGTACTTC. Its protein is CASSSGTGGQETQYF.